This T cell receptor (beta chain) originates from a study of blood T cell repertoires in COVID-19. Study details: Samples came from the United States, Italy and Spain, spanning acute and convalescent COVID-19. From T cells, B-cell-depleted T cells, or PBMCs came the material, which was cDNA or gDNA.

Clinical history as reported by participants underpinned cohort assignment. How the authors handled the data: Counts of nucleated cells, estimated from reference gene primer amplification, were obtained. Profiled with immunoSEQ multiplex PCR; TCRdb holds only in-frame clones, not every one. D and trimming come from the DNA, and the V and J calls and clone size come from that table. The table includes about 220,000 clones, approximately 86% detected once. There are 15 residues in the CDR3. The J segment lost 3 bases and the V segment lost 3 bases, leaving 5 bases of the junction unmatched. In germline, CDR1 is ENHRY, CDR2 SYGVKD.

Sequenced: PBMCs or T cells enriched from blood (not recorded which). This TCR was recovered from a woman in her 30s with acute COVID-19. This chain connects TRBV10-3 to TRBJ2-5, with 9 bases fitting TRBD2. CDR3 bases: TGTGCCATCAGTGATGGAGTAGCGGGGGAAGAGACCCAGTACTTC. It translates to CAISDGVAGEETQYF.